Described below is a single T cell receptor beta chain sequence and its context. These data come from a study of preoperative IRX-2 immunotherapy in early breast cancer. In germline, CDR1 is SEHNR, CDR2 FQNEAQ (reference sequence). The CDR3 length is 16 residues. Trimming shortened V by 1 base and J by 0 bases, and 13 bases separated the two germline ends. Described treatment: preoperative locoregional IRX-2 cytokine immunotherapy. Patients received preoperative, locoregional IRX-2 cytokine immunotherapy in a phase Ib study. Sequencing used immunoSEQ multiplex PCR; TCRdb keeps in-frame clones, though not all of them. The table records 34,000 or so clones, around 96% of them present only once.

The TCR was taken from a human donor with breast cancer. V usage is TRBV7-9 and J usage is TRBJ2-7; weak D call: TRBD2 (5 bases). The specimen was obtained from a patient treated with IRX-2 immunotherapy. The CDR3 DNA reads as TGTGCCAGCAGCTTAGTTAGCGCCGGGCCCTCCTACGAGCAGTACTTC. As protein: CASSLVSAGPSYEQYF.